This record concerns one T cell receptor beta chain sequence. The data were taken from a study of blood T cell repertoires in COVID-19. Overall study context: The United States, Italy and Spain were the sources of the acute and convalescent COVID-19 samples.

The CDR3 sequence is 15 residues long. Trimming shortened V by 1 base and J by 4 bases, and 14 bases separated the two germline ends. CDR1 and CDR2 (germline): SGHVS, FQNEAQ. Profiling relied on immunoSEQ multiplex PCR, and the TCRdb table lists in-frame clones only, not all of them. Of 85,000 to 100,000 clones listed, about 91% were seen once; the top ten hold around 1.9%. V usage is TRBV7-8 and J usage is TRBJ2-7; weak D call: TRBD1 (6 bases). The TCR comes from a middle-aged man with COVID-19, enrolled during active disease. Sample: peripheral blood. This CDR3 is CASSLVHTGLYEQYF. In nucleotides, the CDR3 is TGTGCCAGCAGCTTAGTGCATACAGGGCTTTACGAGCAGTACTTC.